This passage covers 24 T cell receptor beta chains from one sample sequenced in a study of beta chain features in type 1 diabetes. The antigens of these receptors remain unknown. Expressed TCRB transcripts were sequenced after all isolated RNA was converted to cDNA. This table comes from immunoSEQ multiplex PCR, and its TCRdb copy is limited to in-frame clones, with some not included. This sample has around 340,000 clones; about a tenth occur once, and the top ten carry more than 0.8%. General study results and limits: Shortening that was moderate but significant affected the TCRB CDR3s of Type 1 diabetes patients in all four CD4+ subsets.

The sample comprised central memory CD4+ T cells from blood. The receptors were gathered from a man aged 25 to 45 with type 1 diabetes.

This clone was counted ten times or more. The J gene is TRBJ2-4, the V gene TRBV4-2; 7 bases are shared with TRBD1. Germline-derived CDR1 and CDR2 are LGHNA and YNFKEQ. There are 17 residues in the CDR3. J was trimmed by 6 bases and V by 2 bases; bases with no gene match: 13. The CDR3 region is CASSQQGGQRRGNIQYF. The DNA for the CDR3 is TGTGCCAGCAGCCAACAAGGGGGACAGAGAAGGGGAAACATTCAGTACTTC.

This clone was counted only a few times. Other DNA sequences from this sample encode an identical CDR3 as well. Written as DNA, the CDR3 is TGTGCCAGCAGCTTAGTCGGGGACAGCAATCAGCCCCAGCATTTT. Protein sequence: CASSLVGDSNQPQHF. The chain combines TRBV7-9 with TRBJ1-5; D is perhaps TRBD1 (5 bases). Looked up from germline, CDR1 is SEHNR and CDR2 is FQNEAQ (reference sequence). The CDR3 sequence is 15 residues long. V dropped 1 base and J dropped 1 base, with 8 bases sitting between them.

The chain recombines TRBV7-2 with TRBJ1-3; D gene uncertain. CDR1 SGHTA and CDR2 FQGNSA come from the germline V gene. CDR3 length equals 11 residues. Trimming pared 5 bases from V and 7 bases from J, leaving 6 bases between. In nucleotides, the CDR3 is TGTGCCAGCAGCCTCCGGAACACCATATATTTT. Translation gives CASSLRNTIYF.

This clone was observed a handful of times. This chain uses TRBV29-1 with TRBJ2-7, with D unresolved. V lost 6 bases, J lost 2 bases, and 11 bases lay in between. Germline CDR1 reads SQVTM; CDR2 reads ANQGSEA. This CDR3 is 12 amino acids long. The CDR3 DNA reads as TGCAGCGTCCTCGAGAATACCTACGAGCAGTACTTC. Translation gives CSVLENTYEQYF.

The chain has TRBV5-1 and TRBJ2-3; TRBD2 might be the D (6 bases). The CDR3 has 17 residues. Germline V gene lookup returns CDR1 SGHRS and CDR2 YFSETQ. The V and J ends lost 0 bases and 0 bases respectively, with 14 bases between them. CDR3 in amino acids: CASSLALSGTSTDTQYF. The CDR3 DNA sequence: TGCGCCAGCAGCTTGGCCTTATCGGGGACTAGCACAGATACGCAGTATTTT.

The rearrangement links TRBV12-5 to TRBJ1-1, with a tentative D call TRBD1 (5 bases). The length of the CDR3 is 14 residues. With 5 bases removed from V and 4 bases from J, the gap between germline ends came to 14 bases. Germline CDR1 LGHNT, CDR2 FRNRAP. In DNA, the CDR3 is TGTGCTAGTGGTCCTCGGGACCAGAGCACTGAAGCTTTCTTT. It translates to CASGPRDQSTEAFF.

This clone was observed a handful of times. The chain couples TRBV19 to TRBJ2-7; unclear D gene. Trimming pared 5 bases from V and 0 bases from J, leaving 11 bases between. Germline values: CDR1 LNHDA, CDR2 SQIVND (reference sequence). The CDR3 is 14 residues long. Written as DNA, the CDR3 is TGTGCCAGTAGTCCCCTCTCCGACTCCTACGAGCAGTACTTC. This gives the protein CASSPLSDSYEQYF.

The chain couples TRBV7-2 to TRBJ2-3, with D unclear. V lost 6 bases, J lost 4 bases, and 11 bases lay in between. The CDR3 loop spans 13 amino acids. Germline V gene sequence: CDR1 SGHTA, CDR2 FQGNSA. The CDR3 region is CASSSKFSDTQYF. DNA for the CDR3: TGTGCCAGCAGTTCGAAGTTCTCAGATACGCAGTATTTT.

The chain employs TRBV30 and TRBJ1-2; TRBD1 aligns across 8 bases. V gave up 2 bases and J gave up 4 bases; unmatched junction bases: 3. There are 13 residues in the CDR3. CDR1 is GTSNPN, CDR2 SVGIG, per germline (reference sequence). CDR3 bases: TGTGCCTGGAGTCGTGGACAGGGCTATGGCTACACCTTC. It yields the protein CAWSRGQGYGYTF.

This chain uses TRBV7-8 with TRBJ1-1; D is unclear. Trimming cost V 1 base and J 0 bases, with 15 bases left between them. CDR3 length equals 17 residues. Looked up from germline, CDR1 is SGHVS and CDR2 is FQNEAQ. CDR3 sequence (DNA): TGTGCCAGCAGCTTAGTTCAGGTTAACGGCTTGAACACTGAAGCTTTCTTT. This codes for CASSLVQVNGLNTEAFF.

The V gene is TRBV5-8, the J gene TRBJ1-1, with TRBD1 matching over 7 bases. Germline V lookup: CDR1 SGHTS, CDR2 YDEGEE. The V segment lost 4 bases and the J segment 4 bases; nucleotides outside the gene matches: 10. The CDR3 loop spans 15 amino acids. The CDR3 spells CASSAPDRSTTEAFF. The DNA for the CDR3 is TGTGCCAGCAGCGCCCCGGACAGGTCGACCACTGAAGCTTTCTTT.

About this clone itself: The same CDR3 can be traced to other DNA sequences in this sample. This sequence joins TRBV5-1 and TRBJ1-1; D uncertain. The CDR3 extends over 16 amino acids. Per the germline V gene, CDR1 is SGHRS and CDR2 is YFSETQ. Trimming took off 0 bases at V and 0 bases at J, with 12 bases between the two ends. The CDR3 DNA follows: TGCGCCAGCAGCTTGGGGGCGACGAACATGAACACTGAAGCTTTCTTT. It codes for CASSLGATNMNTEAFF.

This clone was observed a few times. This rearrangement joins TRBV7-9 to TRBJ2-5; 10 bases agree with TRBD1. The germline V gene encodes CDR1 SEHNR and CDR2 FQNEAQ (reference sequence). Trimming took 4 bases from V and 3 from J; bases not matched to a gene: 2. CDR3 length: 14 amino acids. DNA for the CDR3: TGTGCCAGCAGCTCCGGGACAGGGGAAGAGACCCAGTACTTC. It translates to CASSSGTGEETQYF.

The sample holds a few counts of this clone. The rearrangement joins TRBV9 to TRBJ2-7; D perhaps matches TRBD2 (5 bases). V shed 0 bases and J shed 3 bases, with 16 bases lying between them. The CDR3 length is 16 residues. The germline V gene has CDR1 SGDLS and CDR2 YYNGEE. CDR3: CASSVEGGSGFYEQYF. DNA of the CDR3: TGTGCCAGCAGCGTAGAAGGTGGGAGTGGGTTCTACGAGCAGTACTTC.

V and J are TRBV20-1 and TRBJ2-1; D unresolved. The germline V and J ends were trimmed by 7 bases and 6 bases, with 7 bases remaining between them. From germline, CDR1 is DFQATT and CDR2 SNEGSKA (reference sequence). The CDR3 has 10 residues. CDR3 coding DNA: TGCAGTGGGGTCGGCAATGAGCAGTTCTTC. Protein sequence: CSGVGNEQFF.

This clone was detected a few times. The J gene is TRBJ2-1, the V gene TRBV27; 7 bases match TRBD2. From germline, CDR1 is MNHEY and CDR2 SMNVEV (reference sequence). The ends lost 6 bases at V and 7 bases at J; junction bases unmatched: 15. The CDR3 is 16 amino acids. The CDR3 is CASSHDGTTLRNEQFF. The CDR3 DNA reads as TGTGCCAGCAGCCATGATGGGACTACCCTTAGGAATGAGCAGTTCTTC.

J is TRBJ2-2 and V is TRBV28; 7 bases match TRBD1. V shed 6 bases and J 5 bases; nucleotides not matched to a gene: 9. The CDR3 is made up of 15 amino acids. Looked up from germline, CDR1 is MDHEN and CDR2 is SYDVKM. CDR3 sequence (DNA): TGTGCCAGCAGCACGACAGGGATGGGGACCGGGGAGCTGTTTTTT. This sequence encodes CASSTTGMGTGELFF.

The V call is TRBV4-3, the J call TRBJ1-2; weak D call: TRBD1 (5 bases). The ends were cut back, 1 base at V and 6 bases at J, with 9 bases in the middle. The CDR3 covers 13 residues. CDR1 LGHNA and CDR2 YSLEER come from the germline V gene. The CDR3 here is CASSQVRGDGYTF. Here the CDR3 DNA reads TGCGCCAGCAGCCAAGTGAGAGGGGATGGCTACACCTTC.

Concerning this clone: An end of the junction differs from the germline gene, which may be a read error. This CDR3 reads CASSLLFPKAGQLDF. The CDR3 DNA is TGTGCCAGCAGTTTACTTTTCCCCAAGGCAGGCCAATTGGACTTC. The J gene is TRBJ2-7, the V gene TRBV27; no clear D. Looked up from germline, CDR1 is MNHEY and CDR2 is SMNVEV (reference sequence). The CDR3 contains 15 residues.

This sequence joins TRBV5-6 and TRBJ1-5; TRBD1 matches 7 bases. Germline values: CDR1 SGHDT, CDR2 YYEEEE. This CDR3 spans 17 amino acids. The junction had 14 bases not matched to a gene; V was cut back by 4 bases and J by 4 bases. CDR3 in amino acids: CASSVHSAQGFNQPQHF. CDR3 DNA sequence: TGTGCCAGCAGCGTCCACAGCGCACAGGGGTTTAATCAGCCCCAGCATTTT.

CDR3 loop: CSVGFPAEAFF. DNA of the CDR3: TGCAGCGTTGGGTTTCCCGCTGAAGCTTTCTTT. V and J are TRBV29-1 and TRBJ1-1; D is unresolved. Germline CDR1 reads SQVTM; CDR2 reads ANQGSEA. The CDR3 has 11 amino acids. Deletions cut 4 bases from V and 6 bases from J, with 9 bases between.

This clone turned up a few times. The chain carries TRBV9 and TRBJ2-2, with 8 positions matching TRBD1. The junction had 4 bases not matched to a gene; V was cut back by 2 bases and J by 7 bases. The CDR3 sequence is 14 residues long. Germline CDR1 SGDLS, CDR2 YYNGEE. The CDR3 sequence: CASSVVTGDGELFF. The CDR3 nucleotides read TGTGCCAGCAGCGTTGTGACAGGGGACGGGGAGCTGTTTTTT.

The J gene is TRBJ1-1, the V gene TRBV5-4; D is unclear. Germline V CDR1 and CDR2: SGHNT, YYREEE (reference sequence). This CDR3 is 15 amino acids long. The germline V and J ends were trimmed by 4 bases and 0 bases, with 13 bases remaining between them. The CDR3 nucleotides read TGTGCCAGCAGCGATTCGGGCCTATTGAACACTGAAGCTTTCTTT. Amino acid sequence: CASSDSGLLNTEAFF.

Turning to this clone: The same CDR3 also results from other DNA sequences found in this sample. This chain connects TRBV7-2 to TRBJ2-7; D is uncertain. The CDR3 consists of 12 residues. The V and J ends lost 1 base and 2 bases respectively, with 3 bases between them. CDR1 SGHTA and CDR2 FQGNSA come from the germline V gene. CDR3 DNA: TGTGCCAGCAGCTTAGTGGCCTACGAGCAGTACTTC. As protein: CASSLVAYEQYF.